These 31 T cell receptor beta chains came from one sample sequenced in a study of post-analysis software for immune sequencing data. The study, taken as a whole, reports: Patients carried 4 or 5 TRBV segments more frequently than controls did, and TRBV5-6, TRBV5-1 and TRBV20-1 were among them.

Sequencing libraries made from TCR beta cDNA carried unique molecular identifiers. TCRdb re-derived calls from the PCR reads in MiXCR, one entry per CDR3 protein. The table shows 750,000 to 900,000 distinct CDR3 sequences, with around 45% occurring only once. Antigen specificity for these receptors is unknown. The specimen sequenced was blood. All receptors derive from a girl aged 5-17 years with multiple sclerosis.

The chain links TRBV7-8 to TRBJ2-1; 14 bases line up with TRBD2. Germline V gene sequence: CDR1 SGHVS, CDR2 FQNEAQ. V shed 5 bases and J 8 bases; nucleotides not matched to a gene: 8. The CDR3 length is 16 residues. The CDR3 here is CASSHPGLAGVDEQFF. In DNA form, the CDR3 reads TGTGCCAGCAGCCACCCGGGACTAGCGGGAGTCGATGAGCAGTTCTTC.

V gene TRBV11-2 combines with J gene TRBJ2-1; 9 bases are a match to TRBD2. The CDR3 runs 17 residues. CDR1 is SGHAT, CDR2 FQNNGV, per germline. Trimming removed 1 base from V and 3 bases from J; junction bases left unmatched: 7. In nucleotides, the CDR3 is TGTGCCAGCAGCTTAGTGATTAGCGGGAGTGTCTACAATGAGCAGTTCTTC. Protein product: CASSLVISGSVYNEQFF.

J is TRBJ2-1 and V is TRBV29-1; D gene uncertain. The V gene lost 4 bases and the J gene lost 8 bases, with 6 bases spanning the gap. Germline V gene data show CDR1 as SQVTM and CDR2 as ANQGSEA. This CDR3 region has 10 residues. The CDR3 loop reads CSVVNDEQFF. CDR3 nucleotide sequence: TGCAGCGTTGTAAACGATGAGCAGTTCTTC.

The V and J genes are TRBV4-1 and TRBJ2-7; 9 bases align to TRBD1. The V and J ends lost 0 bases and 2 bases, in that order; junction bases with no gene match: 5. This CDR3 has 16 residues. Germline CDR1 is MGHRA and CDR2 is YSYEKL. The CDR3: CASSQEGGTGTYEQYF. In DNA, the CDR3 is TGCGCCAGCAGCCAAGAAGGGGGGACAGGGACCTACGAGCAGTACTTC.

This sequence joins TRBV5-1 and TRBJ2-7; TRBD2 matches at 10 bases. Germline CDR1 is SGHRS and CDR2 is YFSETQ. The CDR3 contains 15 residues. V trimming: 4 bases; J trimming: 0 bases; junction bases outside the gene matches: 4. For the CDR3, the DNA is TGCGCCAGCAGCATCGGGACTAGCGACTCCTACGAGCAGTACTTC. This sequence encodes CASSIGTSDSYEQYF.

The rearrangement joins TRBV27 to TRBJ2-2; D possibly corresponds to TRBD1 (6 bases). Germline loops: CDR1 MNHEY, CDR2 SMNVEV (reference sequence). The V end was cut by 2 bases, the J end by 1 base, with 8 bases between. This CDR3 region has 15 residues. The CDR3 sequence is CASSLQGRNTGELFF. The CDR3 bases are TGTGCCAGCAGTTTACAGGGGCGGAACACCGGGGAGCTGTTTTTT.

The chain has TRBV4-3 and TRBJ2-1; D is unclear. In germline, CDR1 is LGHNA, CDR2 YSLEER. The CDR3 contains 13 residues. V lost 0 bases, J lost 9 bases, and 9 bases lay in between. The CDR3 bases are TGCGCCAGCAGCCAAGAACAGATCGGTGAGCAGTTCTTC. Translating gives CASSQEQIGEQFF.

This clonotype was found a few times. The rearrangement joins TRBV7-2 to TRBJ2-7; D possibly uses TRBD1 or TRBD2 (5 bases each). Germline lookup yields CDR1 SGHTA and CDR2 FQGNSA. V shed 5 bases and J shed 2 bases, with 16 bases lying between them. There are 15 residues in the CDR3. In nucleotides, the CDR3 is TGTGCCAGCAGCGGGACGAGGCCCATCCCCTACGAGCAGTACTTC. Translated: CASSGTRPIPYEQYF.

This clonotype was found a few times. The chain joins TRBV27 to TRBJ2-1; TRBD2 agrees at 7 bases. The germline V gene has CDR1 MNHEY and CDR2 SMNVEV (reference sequence). The V segment lost 10 bases and the J segment 9 bases; nucleotides outside the gene matches: 12. The CDR3 runs to 13 residues. The chain's CDR3 is CAKGWEGSPEQFF. The CDR3 coding sequence is TGTGCCAAAGGGTGGGAGGGGTCTCCTGAGCAGTTCTTC.

The chain uses TRBV20-1 and TRBJ2-7; the D gene could be TRBD1 or TRBD2 (5 bases each). Germline lookup yields CDR1 DFQATT and CDR2 SNEGSKA (reference sequence). This CDR3 spans 13 amino acids. CDR3 sequence reads: CSAKVPGHSEQYF. The CDR3 bases are TGCAGCGCCAAAGTCCCGGGGCATTCCGAGCAGTACTTC.

J is TRBJ2-4 and V is TRBV7-9; D gene unclear. Germline assignment: CDR1 SEHNR and CDR2 FQNEAQ (reference sequence). This CDR3 comprises 16 residues. Trimming shortened V by 1 base and J by 0 bases, and 10 bases separated the two germline ends. This chain's CDR3 is CASSLELGLAKNIQYF. The CDR3 nucleotides read TGTGCCAGCAGCTTAGAGCTCGGGCTAGCCAAAAACATTCAGTACTTC.

This chain joins TRBV6-4 and TRBJ1-5; the match to TRBD1 covers 8 bases. Germline-derived CDR1 and CDR2 are MRHNA and SNTAGT. CDR3 length: 19 residues. V was pared by 6 bases and J by 2 bases, with 18 bases of the junction left unmatched. The CDR3 bases are TGTGCCAGCAGCCGGGTGCAGGACAGGGAGAAACTCGGCAATCAGCCCCAGCATTTT. Translated: CASSRVQDREKLGNQPQHF.

The chain employs TRBV20-1 and TRBJ1-5, with 7 bases aligning to TRBD1. V was pared by 6 bases and J by 2 bases, with 4 bases of the junction left unmatched. CDR1 DFQATT and CDR2 SNEGSKA come from the germline V gene (reference sequence). This CDR3 spans 13 amino acids. In DNA, the CDR3 is TGCAGTGCAACAGGGGTGGGCAATCAGCCCCAGCATTTT. Translating it yields CSATGVGNQPQHF.

V gene TRBV6-1 combines with J gene TRBJ1-1; no clear D. CDR1 and CDR2 (germline): MNHNS, SASEGT. The germline V and J ends were trimmed by 6 bases and 3 bases, with 5 bases remaining between them. This CDR3 region has 11 residues. The CDR3 nucleotides read TGTGCCAGCAGGGAGGACACTGAAGCTTTCTTT. Translated: CASREDTEAFF.

This clonotype came up a few times. This chain links TRBV7-8 with TRBJ2-3, with D possibly called TRBD1 or TRBD2 (5 bases each). Deletions cut 0 bases from V and 1 base from J, with 8 bases between. This CDR3 spans 15 amino acids. Per the germline V gene, CDR1 is SGHVS and CDR2 is FQNEAQ. The CDR3 here is CASSLARGRTDTQYF. The CDR3 nucleotides read TGTGCCAGCAGCTTAGCGAGGGGCCGCACAGATACGCAGTATTTT.

The chain combines TRBV29-1 with TRBJ2-7; D is undetermined. Deletions cut 5 bases from V and 1 base from J, with 9 bases between. This CDR3 is 12 amino acids long. The germline gives CDR1 SQVTM, CDR2 ANQGSEA. The DNA of the CDR3 is TGCAGCGTTTCGTGGGGATCCTACGAGCAGTACTTC. Protein product: CSVSWGSYEQYF.

The chain carries TRBV5-1 and TRBJ2-7, with TRBD1 identical over 9 bases. The CDR3 loop spans 15 amino acids. CDR1 and CDR2 (germline): SGHRS, YFSETQ. V was pared by 4 bases and J by 3 bases, with 8 bases of the junction left unmatched. In nucleotides, the CDR3 is TGCGCCAGCAGCGGGCGACAGGGGGGGGACTACGAGCAGTACTTC. This encodes CASSGRQGGDYEQYF.

This clonotype came up a few times. The rearrangement joins TRBV5-1 to TRBJ2-1; D unresolved. Trimming shortened V by 5 bases and J by 5 bases, and 5 bases separated the two germline ends. CDR1 is SGHRS, CDR2 YFSETQ, per germline. This CDR3 contains 11 residues. The CDR3 here is CASRMNNEQFF. Here the CDR3 DNA reads TGCGCCAGCAGAATGAACAATGAGCAGTTCTTC.

At least ten counts were recorded for this clonotype. The J gene is TRBJ2-5, the V gene TRBV4-3; 7 bases are a match to TRBD1. The V and J ends lost 0 bases and 1 base, in that order; junction bases with no gene match: 5. The CDR3 is made up of 16 amino acids. Germline-derived CDR1 and CDR2 are LGHNA and YSLEER. The CDR3 loop is CASSQDGAGGQETQYF. In DNA form, the CDR3 reads TGCGCCAGCAGCCAAGATGGGGCAGGGGGCCAAGAGACCCAGTACTTC.

Note on this clonotype: An end of the junction does not agree with germline; a read error may underlie this. This rearrangement joins TRBV6-5 to TRBJ2-7; D is possibly TRBD2 (5 bases). This CDR3 has 16 amino acids. CDR1 MNHEY and CDR2 SVGAGI come from the germline V gene. DNA of the CDR3: TGTGCCAACAGTTACTCGATACGGACTCCCTCCTACGAGCAGTACTTC. This translates into CANSYSIRTPSYEQYF.

There are a few counts of this clonotype. The chain links TRBV29-1 to TRBJ2-5; no clear D. V was cut by 4 bases and J by 3 bases, with 6 bases left in between. This CDR3 contains 11 residues. CDR1 is SQVTM, CDR2 ANQGSEA, per germline. CDR3 DNA sequence: TGCAGCGTTGTTGGGGAAGAGACCCAGTACTTC. Translation gives CSVVGEETQYF.

The CDR3 protein is CASGRGVYEQYF. The DNA of the CDR3 is TGTGCCAGCGGGCGGGGTGTCTACGAGCAGTACTTC. The gene calls are TRBV7-9 and TRBJ2-4; tentative D call: TRBD2 (6 bases). The DNA matches TRBJ2-7 better at its end, which makes the J call doubtful. Per the germline V gene, CDR1 is SEHNR and CDR2 is FQNEAQ (reference sequence). The CDR3 consists of 12 residues.

The chain uses TRBV20-1 and TRBJ2-3, with D possibly called TRBD1 or TRBD2 (5 bases each). This CDR3 has 13 residues. Germline-derived CDR1 and CDR2 are DFQATT and SNEGSKA (reference sequence). Deletions cut 5 bases from V and 5 bases from J, with 14 bases between. The CDR3 protein is CSAAGHGGDTQYF. DNA for the CDR3: TGCAGTGCTGCCGGACACGGAGGAGATACGCAGTATTTT.

Concerning this clonotype itself: One junction end disagrees with the germline gene, perhaps due to a read error. The V and J genes are TRBV29-1 and TRBJ1-4; weak D call: TRBD1 (5 bases). Germline CDR1 is SQVTM and CDR2 is ANQGSEA. The CDR3 extends over 14 amino acids. The CDR3 region is CSVGSGGFREKRFF. The CDR3, as DNA: TGCAGCGTTGGGTCCGGGGGGTTCCGTGAAAAACGGTTTTTT.

The gene calls are TRBV6-2 or TRBV6-3 and TRBJ2-1; D gene uncertain. Trimming stripped 7 bases from V and 7 bases from J, with 17 bases between. CDR1 is MNHEY and CDR2 is SVGEGT in the germline V gene. CDR3 length: 14 residues. In nucleotides, the CDR3 is TGTGCCAGCACCCAAAGGATTATTAGTAATGAGCAGTTCTTC. Its protein product is CASTQRIISNEQFF.

V gene TRBV30 combines with J gene TRBJ1-1; D is unclear. The CDR3 totals 13 residues. From germline, CDR1 is GTSNPN and CDR2 SVGIG (reference sequence). Trimming left V 5 bases short and J 4 bases short, with 14 bases between. This chain's CDR3 is CAWDPLRITEAFF. In DNA form, the CDR3 reads TGTGCCTGGGATCCCCTGAGGATCACTGAAGCTTTCTTT.

A few counts support this clonotype. The CDR3 DNA is TGTGCCAGCAGCCACACCGGGACAAGGGATTCACCCCTCCACTTT. Translated, it gives CASSHTGTRDSPLHF. The chain combines TRBV7-2 with TRBJ1-6; tentative D call: TRBD1 (6 bases). Per the germline V gene, CDR1 is SGHTA and CDR2 is FQGNSA. The CDR3 length is 15 residues. Between the trimmed V and J ends, which lost 5 bases and 8 bases, there was a span of 16 bases.

This clonotype appeared a few times. The chain's CDR3 is CASSPQGETYEQYF. CDR3 sequence (DNA): TGTGCCAGCTCCCCTCAGGGGGAGACCTACGAGCAGTACTTC. This chain connects TRBV6-6 to TRBJ2-7; 7 bases map to TRBD1. This CDR3 is built from 14 residues. The germline CDR1 and CDR2 sequences are MNHNY and SVGAGI (reference sequence). Trimming at V came to 8 bases and at J to 2 bases, leaving 9 bases not matched to a gene.

This clonotype was counted between two and nine times. The rearrangement joins TRBV28 to TRBJ2-3; 8 positions agree with TRBD1. This CDR3 is 15 amino acids long. CDR1 and CDR2 (germline): MDHEN, SYDVKM. The V segment lost 5 bases and the J segment 5 bases; nucleotides outside the gene matches: 9. The CDR3 coding sequence is TGTGCCAGCAGTCCCGTCCAGGGGGCAGGAGATACGCAGTATTTT. It yields the protein CASSPVQGAGDTQYF.

V and J are TRBV20-1 and TRBJ2-7, with TRBD2 identical over 7 bases. This CDR3 region has 16 residues. Trimming cost V 4 bases and J 7 bases; bases outside gene matches: 19. Germline V gene data show CDR1 as DFQATT and CDR2 as SNEGSKA (reference sequence). The CDR3 sequence is CSANPSSGLHYNEQYF. DNA of the CDR3: TGCAGTGCTAACCCCTCCTCGGGACTACACTACAATGAGCAGTACTTC.

This chain links TRBV20-1 with TRBJ2-1; D not certain. The germline V gene has CDR1 DFQATT and CDR2 SNEGSKA (reference sequence). This CDR3 spans 13 amino acids. Trimming stripped 0 bases from V and 9 bases from J, with 12 bases between. In nucleotides, the CDR3 is TGCAGTGCTAGAGATCCCCCCGTGGTTGAGCAGTTCTTC. It encodes CSARDPPVVEQFF.